This T cell receptor beta chain came from a study of cytomegalovirus exposure and HLA in healthy donors. Study-wide results and limits: Researchers had no immune exposure information except CMV serostatus available. As a later analysis showed, several of the most significant clusters appeared to be linked to common viral pathogens.

PCR involved 60 Vbeta and 13 Jbeta primers. Sequencing used immunoSEQ multiplex PCR; TCRdb keeps in-frame clones, though not all of them. This sample yields approximately 140,000 clones, of which around 79% are seen a single time; around 3.2% belongs to the top ten. The records do not include a CMV serostatus for this donor. In regard to this clone: What it binds is unknown.

The CDR3 runs to 18 residues. Germline values: CDR1 GTSNPN, CDR2 SVGIG (reference sequence). V was pared by 3 bases and J by 3 bases, with 27 bases between. The rearrangement links TRBV30 to TRBJ2-7; D remains ambiguous. The sample consisted of PBMCs. The clonotype comes from a human donor in good health. The CDR3 spells CAWSAIPLNVRPIYEQYF. CDR3 bases: TGTGCCTGGAGCGCCATTCCCCTGAATGTGCGTCCCATCTACGAGCAGTACTTC.